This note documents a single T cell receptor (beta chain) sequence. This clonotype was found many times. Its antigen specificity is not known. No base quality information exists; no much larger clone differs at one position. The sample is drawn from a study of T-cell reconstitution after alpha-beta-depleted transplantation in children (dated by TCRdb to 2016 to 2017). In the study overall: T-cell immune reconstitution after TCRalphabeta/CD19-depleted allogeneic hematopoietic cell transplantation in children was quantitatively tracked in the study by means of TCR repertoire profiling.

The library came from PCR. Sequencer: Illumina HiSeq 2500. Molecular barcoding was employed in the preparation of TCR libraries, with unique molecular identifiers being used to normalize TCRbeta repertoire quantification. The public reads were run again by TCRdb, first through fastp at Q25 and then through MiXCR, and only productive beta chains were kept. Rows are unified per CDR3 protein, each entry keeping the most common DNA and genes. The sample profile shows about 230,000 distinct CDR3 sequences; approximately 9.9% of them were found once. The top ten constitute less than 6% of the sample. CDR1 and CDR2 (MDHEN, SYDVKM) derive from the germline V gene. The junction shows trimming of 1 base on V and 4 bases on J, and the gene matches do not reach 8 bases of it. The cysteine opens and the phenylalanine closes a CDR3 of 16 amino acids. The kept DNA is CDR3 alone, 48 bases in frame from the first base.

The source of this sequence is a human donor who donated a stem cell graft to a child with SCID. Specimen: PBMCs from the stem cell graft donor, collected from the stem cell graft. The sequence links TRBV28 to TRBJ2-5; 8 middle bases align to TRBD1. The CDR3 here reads CASSLYRRGQGETQYF. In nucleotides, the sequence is TGTGCCAGCAGTTTATATCGCAGGGGGCAAGGAGAGACCCAGTACTTC.